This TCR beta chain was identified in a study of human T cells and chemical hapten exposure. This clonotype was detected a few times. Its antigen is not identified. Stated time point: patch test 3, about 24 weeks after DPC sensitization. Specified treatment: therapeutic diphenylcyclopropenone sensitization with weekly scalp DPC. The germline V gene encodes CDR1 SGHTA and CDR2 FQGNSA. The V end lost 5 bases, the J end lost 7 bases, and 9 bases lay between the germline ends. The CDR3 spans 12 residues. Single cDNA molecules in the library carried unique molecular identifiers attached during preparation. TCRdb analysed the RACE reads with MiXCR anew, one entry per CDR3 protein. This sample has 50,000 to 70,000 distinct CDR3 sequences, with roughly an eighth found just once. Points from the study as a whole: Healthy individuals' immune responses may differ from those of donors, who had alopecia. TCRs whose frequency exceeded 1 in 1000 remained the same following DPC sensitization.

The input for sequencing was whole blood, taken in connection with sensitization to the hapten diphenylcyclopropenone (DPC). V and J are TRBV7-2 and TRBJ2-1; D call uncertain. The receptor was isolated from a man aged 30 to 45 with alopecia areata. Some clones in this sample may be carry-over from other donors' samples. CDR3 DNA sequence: TGTGCCAGCAGCCGTAGCACGAATGAGCAGTTCTTC. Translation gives CASSRSTNEQFF. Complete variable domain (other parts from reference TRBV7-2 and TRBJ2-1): GAGVSQSPSNKVTEKGKDVELRCDPISGHTALYWYRQSLGQGLEFLIYFQGNSAPDKSGLPSDRFSAERTGGSVSTLTIQRTQQEDSAVYLCASSRSTNEQFFGPGTRLTVL.